This T cell receptor beta chain derives from a study of T-cell reconstitution after alpha-beta-depleted transplantation in children. Notes on the study in general: At one year after transplant, newly produced T cells mostly accounted for T-cell counts and diversity. Day-60 TCRbeta diversity that was high in some patients was derived from surviving recipient T cells and thymic progenitors. Reportedly, alpha-beta T cells present about two months post-transplant originated from several hundred expanded clones of graft origin.

It was with unique molecular identifiers that the TCRbeta library was prepared. TCRdb fed the PCR reads into MiXCR, producing one record per CDR3 protein. The sample gives fewer than 750,000 distinct CDR3 sequences, more than 20% of which show up once; 13% to 15% is in the top ten. In regard to this clonotype: Its specificity is not known.

The trim removed 4 bases at V and 7 bases at J, leaving 10 bases unmatched. In germline, CDR1 is MDHEN, CDR2 SYDVKM. This CDR3 comprises 15 residues. This sequence was found in a boy younger than two who had a stem cell transplant for acute myeloid leukemia, so the T cells may come from the graft donor. Source: PBMCs, mostly from graft donor cells, taken 360 days after TCRalphabeta/CD19-depleted stem cell transplant. This sequence joins TRBV28 and TRBJ1-5; TRBD1 aligns across 7 bases. The CDR3 region is CASSWWGDSGQPQHF. In DNA, the CDR3 is TGTGCCAGCAGTTGGTGGGGGGACAGTGGCCAGCCCCAGCATTTT.